This TCR beta chain was sequenced during a study of blood T cell repertoires in COVID-19 (dated by TCRdb to about 2020). With regard to the full study: The collaborator samples originated in the United States, Italy and Spain and spanned the acute and convalescent phases of COVID-19. Deeply sampled blood TCRbeta repertoires from subjects exposed to, actively infected with, or recovered from COVID-19 were included in the dataset. The repertoires were made available in a free public database intended to serve as a resource for research on the immune response to SARS-CoV-2. The material from the prospective study consisted of cDNA or gDNA derived from T cells, B-cell-depleted T cells, or PBMCs. Where available, HLA class I and class II types were obtained from metadata supplied by the sample provider rather than from assay-based typing. The samples were drawn from two sources: the first 160 participants of the ongoing ImmuneRACE study, and some 1,300 subjects contributed by 6 global collaborators. The sample metadata nearly always contained a de-identified subject ID, COVID-19 status, age in years and sex.

Overall results and qualifications from the work: The quantity of clinical and demographic metadata differed by source and by participant and was supplied without curation.

As regards this clone: Its antigen is currently not known. Nothing much larger sits one base from this clone, and base qualities are not available.

The CDR3 runs 21 amino acids, cysteine and phenylalanine included. The sequence is cut down to CDR3 DNA, 63 bases in frame from base 1. Enrolling through a virtual design, the prospective study's participants ranged in age from roughly 18 to 90 years and lived across 24 United States geographic areas. To assign participants to cohorts, the prospective study relied on clinical history that participants themselves reported in a screening survey and a study questionnaire. Recovered participants in ImmuneRACE Cohort 3 were defined by two consecutive negative NP/OP PCR tests, clearance by a healthcare professional, or resolution of symptoms. Mobile phlebotomists in the prospective study collected whole blood, serum and a nasopharyngeal or oropharyngeal swab from every participant. Additional blood draws and questionnaires over a roughly two-month period could optionally be provided by prospective study participants. Before DNA extraction, blood samples from the prospective study were shipped at room temperature or frozen.

TCRbeta CDR3 regions were amplified from genomic DNA by means of the immunoSEQ Assay, a bias-controlled multiplex PCR. In the paper's pipeline: Nucleated cell counts per sample were estimated from amplification of reference gene primers within the assay. Sequence reads were collapsed and filtered to measure the absolute abundance of every unique TCRbeta CDR3 rearrangement. For each sample, productive Simpson clonality was calculated as the square root of Simpson's diversity index over productive rearrangements. This is the immuneACCESS table as TCRdb keeps it, with only in-frame sequences that have V and J called. A part of the clones is gone; compared with another copy, unresolved V genes explain less than half, and the rest is unexplained. V, J and clone size derive from that table, while D and trimming were established from the DNA sequence. The sample profile shows over 150,000 clones; about 88% of them were found once. The ten biggest clones cover roughly 9% of the sample.

Sequencing input: PBMCs or T cells enriched from blood (not recorded which). The chain joins TRBV21-1 to TRBJ1-1; the listed D gene, TRBD1, was not tested against the DNA. TRBV21-1 is shown as a pseudogene. The sequence came from a woman under 30 who had recovered from COVID-19. The encoded CDR3 is CASSKVAGQGATPDKNTEAFF. The nucleotide sequence reads TGTGCCAGCAGCAAAGTAGCCGGACAGGGGGCGACCCCCGACAAGAACACTGAAGCTTTCTTT.